This T cell receptor (beta chain) was captured by sequencing in a study of blood T cell repertoires in COVID-19. In the study overall: Acute and convalescent COVID-19 samples came from the United States, Italy and Spain. T cells, B-cell-depleted T cells, or PBMCs supplied cDNA or gDNA.

As processed by the authors: Amplification from reference gene primers served as the basis for estimated nucleated cell counts. Produced via immunoSEQ multiplex PCR; TCRdb's table is partial and in-frame only. D and trimming come from the DNA, and the V and J calls and clone size come from that table. In the table there are roughly 84,000 clones, about 71% of which are singletons. CDR1 and CDR2 from the germline V gene are SGDLS and YYNGEE. Between the trimmed V and J ends, which lost 0 bases and 0 bases, there was a span of 10 bases. This CDR3 is 15 amino acids long. The sequenced sample consisted of peripheral blood. The TCR comes from a woman in her forties or fifties with acute or convalescent COVID-19. The V and J genes are TRBV9 and TRBJ2-7; weak D call: TRBD2 (6 bases). DNA for the CDR3: TGTGCCAGCAGCGTAGCGGGGGAGGTCTCCTACGAGCAGTACTTC. Its protein is CASSVAGEVSYEQYF.